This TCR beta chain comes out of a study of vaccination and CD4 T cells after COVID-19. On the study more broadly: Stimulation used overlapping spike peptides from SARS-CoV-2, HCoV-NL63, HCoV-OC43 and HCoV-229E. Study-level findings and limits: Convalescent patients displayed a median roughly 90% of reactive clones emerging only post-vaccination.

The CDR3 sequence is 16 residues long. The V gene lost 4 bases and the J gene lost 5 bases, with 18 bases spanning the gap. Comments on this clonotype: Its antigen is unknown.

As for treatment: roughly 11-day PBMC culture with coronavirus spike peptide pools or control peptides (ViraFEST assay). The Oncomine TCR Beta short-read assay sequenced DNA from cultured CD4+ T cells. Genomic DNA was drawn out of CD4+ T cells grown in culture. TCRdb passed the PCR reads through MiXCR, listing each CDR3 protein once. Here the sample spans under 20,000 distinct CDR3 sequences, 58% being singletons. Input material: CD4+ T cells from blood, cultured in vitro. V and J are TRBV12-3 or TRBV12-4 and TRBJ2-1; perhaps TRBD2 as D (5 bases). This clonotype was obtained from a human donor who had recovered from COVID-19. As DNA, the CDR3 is TGTGCCAGCAGTTCGACGCCAGCCACGGGGAACAATGAGCAGTTCTTC. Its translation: CASSSTPATGNNEQFF.